Shown below are 20 T cell receptor beta chains from a single sample sequenced in a study of T cell responses to AZD1222 COVID-19 vaccine. Assay used: immunoSEQ multiplex PCR; TCRdb lists only in-frame clones, some missing. This sample has some 110,000 clones, with 65% to 85% found just once. This sample comprised peripheral blood, obtained on day 0 of AZD1222 vaccination. Receptors were obtained from an adult in good health.

This chain uses TRBV4-3 with TRBJ2-5, with D possibly matching TRBD1 (6 bases). In germline, CDR1 is LGHNA, CDR2 YSLEER. Trimming took 0 bases from V and 2 from J, leaving 10 bases between them. CDR3 length: 15 residues. CDR3 residues: CASSQDGRGQETQYF. The CDR3 nucleotides are TGCGCCAGCAGCCAAGATGGCAGGGGACAAGAGACCCAGTACTTC.

This clone was detected only a few times. This rearrangement joins TRBV9 to TRBJ2-7, with 14 bases matching TRBD2. The CDR3 runs to 15 residues. The V and J ends lost 4 bases and 2 bases, in that order; junction bases with no gene match: 2. Looked up from germline, CDR1 is SGDLS and CDR2 is YYNGEE. In nucleotides, the CDR3 is TGTGCCAGCAGCCCGGGACTAGCGGGAGCCTACGAGCAGTACTTC. Residues: CASSPGLAGAYEQYF.

This chain joins TRBV28 and TRBJ1-2; possible D gene TRBD1, 6 bases. The V end lost 11 bases, the J end lost 7 bases, and 14 bases lay between the germline ends. This CDR3 is 11 amino acids long. Germline values: CDR1 MDHEN, CDR2 SYDVKM. CDR3 sequence: CAGSRGGGYTF. The CDR3 coding sequence is TGTGCCGGGTCCAGGGGTGGTGGCTACACCTTC.

The chain employs TRBV13 and TRBJ2-7, with unresolved D. The CDR3 sequence is 15 residues long. The ends were cut back, 5 bases at V and 2 bases at J, with 16 bases in the middle. Germline CDR1 is PRHDT and CDR2 is FYEKMQ (reference sequence). CDR3 nucleotides: TGTGCCAGCAGCCAGGTCCGGGCACGGACCTACGAGCAGTACTTC. Residues: CASSQVRARTYEQYF. The full variable domain, its missing parts supplied by reference TRBV13 and TRBJ2-7, is AAGVIQSPRHLIKEKRETATLKCYPIPRHDTVYWYQQGPGQDPQFLISFYEKMQSDKGSIPDRFSAQQFSDYHSELNMSSLELGDSALYFCASSQVRARTYEQYFGPGTRLTVT.

A single count supports this clone. The rearrangement links TRBV7-3 to TRBJ1-2; D perhaps matches TRBD1 (6 bases). The CDR3 totals 15 residues. CDR1 and CDR2 from the germline V gene are SGHTA and FQGTGA. V was shortened by 4 bases and J by 5 bases, with 17 bases between the two germline ends. DNA for the CDR3: TGTGCCAGCAGCTCCTACCCAGACAGGCCGTATGGCTACACCTTC. Amino acids: CASSSYPDRPYGYTF.

The chain carries TRBV5-5 and TRBJ2-7, with D perhaps matching TRBD1 or TRBD2 (6 bases each). This CDR3 region has 15 residues. V shed 2 bases and J shed 4 bases, with 16 bases lying between them. Germline loops: CDR1 SGHKS, CDR2 YYEKEE (reference sequence). The CDR3 DNA reads TGTGCCAGCAGCTTTGAGGGGGGAGGACTTTACGAGCAGTACTTC. This sequence encodes CASSFEGGGLYEQYF.

This clone came up once. The genes are TRBV9 and TRBJ1-1; D is perhaps TRBD1 (5 bases). CDR3 length: 15 amino acids. Trimming stripped 0 bases from V and 0 bases from J, with 9 bases between. CDR1 and CDR2 from the germline V gene are SGDLS and YYNGEE. CDR3 region: CASSVEVGVNTEAFF. The CDR3 DNA reads as TGTGCCAGCAGCGTAGAGGTAGGGGTGAACACTGAAGCTTTCTTT. Variable domain in full (rest from reference TRBV9 and TRBJ1-1): DSGVTQTPKHLITATGQRVTLRCSPRSGDLSVYWYQQSLDQGLQFLIQYYNGEERAKGNILERFSAQQFPDLHSELNLSSLELGDSALYFCASSVEVGVNTEAFFGQGTRLTVV.

V is TRBV6-5 and J is TRBJ1-4; D gene unclear. The V gene lost 5 bases and the J gene lost 0 bases, with 7 bases spanning the gap. Germline V CDR1 and CDR2: MNHEY, SVGAGI. The CDR3 sequence is 14 residues long. The CDR3 region is CASSPASTNEKLFF. CDR3 bases: TGTGCCAGCAGTCCAGCCTCAACTAATGAAAAACTGTTTTTT.

The chain combines TRBV3-1 (or the pseudogene TRBV3-2) with TRBJ1-1, with 7 bases matching TRBD1. The CDR3 is 14 residues long. J lost 6 bases, V lost 1 base, and 5 bases had no gene match. From germline, CDR1 is LGHDT and CDR2 YNNKEL (reference sequence). The CDR3 nucleotides read TGTGCCAGCAGCCAAGGGGACAGCCTCTCTGAAGCTTTCTTT. Residues: CASSQGDSLSEAFF.

V gene TRBV6-5 combines with J gene TRBJ1-2, with a possible D match to TRBD1 (5 bases). Trimming left V 6 bases short and J 4 bases short, with 15 bases between. The CDR3 spans 14 residues. The germline V gene has CDR1 MNHEY and CDR2 SVGAGI. The CDR3 sequence: CASRTSTVAYGYTF. The CDR3 DNA is TGTGCCAGCAGAACCTCGACAGTTGCCTATGGCTACACCTTC.

The chain carries TRBV15 and TRBJ1-5; no firm D call. V was trimmed by 4 bases and J by 7 bases, leaving 14 bases between them. This CDR3 is built from 14 residues. Germline V gives CDR1 LNHNV, CDR2 YYDKDF (reference sequence). The CDR3 bases are TGTGCCACCAGCATTAGACGGTCGGGCCAGCCCCAGCATTTT. Residues: CATSIRRSGQPQHF.

The gene calls are TRBV5-1 and TRBJ2-5; D gene unclear. There are 13 residues in the CDR3. Germline CDR1 SGHRS, CDR2 YFSETQ. V shed 2 bases and J shed 2 bases, with 7 bases lying between them. CDR3 residues: CASSFQAQETQYF. The CDR3 DNA is TGCGCCAGCAGCTTTCAGGCACAAGAGACCCAGTACTTC.

The rearrangement uses TRBV19 and TRBJ2-1; maybe TRBD2 (5 bases). There are 17 residues in the CDR3. Germline V CDR1 and CDR2: LNHDA, SQIVND (reference sequence). Trimming left V 1 base short and J 0 bases short, with 13 bases between. The CDR3 region has the DNA TGTGCCAGTAGTATAGGGGCGGGCGAGACCTCCTACAATGAGCAGTTCTTC. It yields the protein CASSIGAGETSYNEQFF.

The chain recombines TRBV7-9 with TRBJ2-7; no reliable D call. Trimming took off 2 bases at V and 0 bases at J, with 17 bases between the two ends. This CDR3 is built from 17 residues. Germline V gene sequence: CDR1 SEHNR, CDR2 FQNEAQ (reference sequence). CDR3 sequence: CASSLRFCRKSSYEQYF. For the CDR3, the DNA is TGTGCCAGCAGCTTAAGGTTTTGCCGAAAGAGCTCCTACGAGCAGTACTTC.

The gene calls are TRBV18 and TRBJ1-6, with D possibly being TRBD1 (6 bases). The CDR3 loop spans 13 amino acids. Germline CDR1 is KGHSH and CDR2 is LQKENI. With 8 bases removed from V and 7 bases from J, the gap between germline ends came to 12 bases. The CDR3 sequence: CASAEGGNSPLHF. The CDR3 DNA reads as TGTGCCAGCGCTGAAGGGGGGAATTCACCCCTCCACTTT.

The chain links TRBV24-1 to TRBJ1-5; D ambiguous. Trimming removed 0 bases from V and 5 bases from J, with 10 bases in between. The CDR3 covers 15 residues. From germline, CDR1 is KGHDR and CDR2 SFDVKD. The CDR3 reads CATSDLNQPDQPQHF. CDR3 nucleotide sequence: TGTGCCACCAGTGATTTGAACCAACCGGATCAGCCCCAGCATTTT.

This clone was picked up one time. This rearrangement joins TRBV7-9 to TRBJ1-2; 7 bases are shared with TRBD1. Germline trimming cut 5 bases from V and 4 bases from J; bases unmatched to any gene: 16. This CDR3 contains 17 residues. Germline CDR1 SEHNR, CDR2 FQNEAQ (reference sequence). The CDR3 nucleotides read TGTGCCAGCAGCCGAGTACCGACAGGGACTAACCTCTATGGCTACACCTTC. Residues: CASSRVPTGTNLYGYTF.

The chain combines TRBV5-1 with TRBJ1-2, with a possible D match to TRBD1 (5 bases). The CDR3 consists of 14 residues. Germline loops: CDR1 SGHRS, CDR2 YFSETQ. V shed 4 bases and J shed 2 bases, with 12 bases lying between them. The CDR3 DNA reads TGCGCCAGCAGCCCCGGGGGAGGGAACTATGGCTACACCTTC. It encodes CASSPGGGNYGYTF.

This clone was recorded only once. The chain links TRBV2 to TRBJ1-1; D gene uncertain. The CDR3 covers 12 residues. The V end was cut by 3 bases, the J end by 10 bases, with 12 bases between. Per the germline V gene, CDR1 is SNHLY and CDR2 is FYNNEI. This chain's CDR3 is CASSDPPPAAFF. Written as DNA, the CDR3 is TGTGCCAGCAGTGACCCCCCCCCGGCAGCTTTCTTT.

The chain uses TRBV4-2 and TRBJ1-6; TRBD1 matches at 8 bases. V lost 2 bases and J lost 7; bases outside the gene matches: 7. The germline CDR1 and CDR2 sequences are LGHNA and YNFKEQ. The CDR3 is made up of 16 amino acids. The CDR3 loop reads CASSQRGQVKNSPLHF. CDR3 DNA sequence: TGTGCCAGCAGCCAACGGGGACAGGTGAAAAATTCACCCCTCCACTTT.